This T cell receptor beta chain was captured by sequencing in a study of Ad26.COV2.S vaccination and SARS-CoV-2 variants. Treatment described: some 20 received Ad26.COV2.S at low or high dose, single or two shots; roughly five received placebo; per-sample allocation not given. The samples were gathered on day 63 after the first injection of vaccine or placebo. In Boston, an adult donor aged 18-55 years took part. TCRdb's copy holds only in-frame clones and misses some; the assay was immunoSEQ multiplex PCR. The sample yields around 350,000 clones, about 88% seen once. CDR3 size: 15 residues. V dropped 4 bases and J dropped 1; count of bases not matched to a gene: 6. CDR1 is SGDLS, CDR2 YYNGEE, per germline. Findings and limits, study-wide: Ad26.COV2.S recipients had broader spike-specific TCRs (P = 0.0014). With respect to non-spike TCR breadth, vaccine and placebo recipients were similar.

About this clone: What it binds is not known.

The chain combines TRBV9 with TRBJ1-1; 8 nucleotides align to TRBD1. The receptor was derived from a person aged 18-60 years who received the Ad26.COV2.S COVID-19 vaccine or a placebo. The starting material was peripheral blood, obtained in a trial of Ad26.COV2.S vaccine versus placebo. CDR3 amino acids: CASSNGQGGNTEAFF. The CDR3 nucleotides read TGTGCCAGCAGCAACGGACAGGGCGGGAACACTGAAGCTTTCTTT.